This paragraph covers one TCR beta chain sequence. The data belong to a study of blood T cell repertoires in COVID-19. Repertoires were generated with immunoSEQ multiplex PCR, while TCRdb's copy carries only in-frame clones and drops some. Here the sample spans 280,000 or so clones, roughly 90% being singletons. J lost 6 bases, V lost 7 bases, and 5 bases had no gene match. Looked up from germline, CDR1 is SNHLY and CDR2 is FYNNEI. This CDR3 region has 13 residues. The receptor was derived from a woman between 18 and 30 years old with acute COVID-19. The chain is built from TRBV2 and TRBJ1-5, with 8 bases identical to TRBD1. Sequencing was performed on PBMCs or T cells enriched from blood (not recorded which). The CDR3 DNA sequence: TGTGCCAGCACTAACACAGGGGGTCAGCCCCAGCATTTT. Its translation: CASTNTGGQPQHF.